This T cell receptor (beta chain) was sequenced in a study of human T cells and chemical hapten exposure. Study background: Small differences in pooled library volume mainly drove the variation in TCR yields per sample. Study-level results: With regard to DPC sensitization, TCRs above 1 in 1000 frequency did not change.

This clonotype was detected only a few times. Its antigen remains unknown. The CDR3 spans 16 residues. Trimming removed 0 bases from V and 5 bases from J, with 14 bases in between. Germline V gene data show CDR1 as SGHRS and CDR2 as YFSETQ. Individual cDNA molecules in this library carried unique molecular identifiers. Per the original methods: About 97,000 TCRs per sample was the median, with a range of about 20,000 to 700,000. TCRdb processed the RACE reads anew with MiXCR; each CDR3 protein has one entry. The V and J calls reflect TCRdb's pipeline rather than the authors' work. The sample consists of some 65,000 distinct CDR3 sequences, approximately 6.5% of them appearing once. Time point in this sample: healthy volunteer bleed at 6 weeks. Unfractionated whole blood yielded the extracted total RNA.

The material sequenced was whole blood. The gene calls are TRBV5-1 and TRBJ2-2; the D gene could be TRBD1 or TRBD2 (7 bases each). The sequence derives from a female donor in good health. Some clones in this sample may be carry-over from other donors' samples. CDR3 protein: CASSLGDREGTGELFF. DNA for the CDR3: TGCGCCAGCAGCTTGGGCGACAGGGAGGGGACCGGGGAGCTGTTTTTT.